What follows are 27 T cell receptor beta chains derived from one specimen sequenced in a study of beta chain features in type 1 diabetes. cDNA synthesis used the whole RNA isolate, giving expressed TCRB sequences. Some clones are missing from TCRdb's copy, which holds only in-frame ones; the method was immunoSEQ multiplex PCR. The sample contains 900,000 or so clones, 15% to 20% of which appear only once. Sequencing was done on a sample of naive CD4+ T cells from blood. These receptors were obtained from a woman between 18 and 29 years old in good health.

The V call is TRBV7-9, the J call TRBJ1-4; 7 nucleotides align to TRBD1. The CDR3 contains 16 residues. The trim removed 5 bases at V and 4 bases at J, leaving 10 bases unmatched. Germline CDR1 reads SEHNR; CDR2 reads FQNEAQ (reference sequence). The CDR3 is CASSANRRQGNEKLFF. The CDR3 DNA sequence: TGTGCCAGCAGCGCGAATCGACGACAGGGTAATGAAAAACTGTTTTTT.

The V gene is TRBV15, the J gene TRBJ1-4; 7 bases match TRBD1. Unmatched junction bases numbered 6, after V lost 1 base and J lost 7 bases. The CDR3 spans 15 residues. CDR1 is LNHNV and CDR2 is YYDKDF in the germline V gene (reference sequence). The CDR3 is CATSRGTGRGEKLFF. The CDR3, as DNA: TGTGCCACCAGCAGAGGGACAGGAAGGGGTGAAAAACTGTTTTTT.

The chain recombines TRBV7-2 with TRBJ1-4; D ambiguous. Trimming removed 1 base at V and 7 bases at J, with 10 bases between. Per germline, CDR1 SGHTA and CDR2 FQGNSA. CDR3 length equals 14 residues. The CDR3 region is CASSLEGDFEKLFF. The CDR3 region has the DNA TGTGCCAGCAGCTTAGAGGGAGACTTTGAAAAACTGTTTTTT.

This clone was observed a few times. V usage is TRBV29-1 and J usage is TRBJ2-7; D possibly corresponds to TRBD2 (6 bases). CDR1 SQVTM and CDR2 ANQGSEA come from the germline V gene. The ends were cut back, 6 bases at V and 4 bases at J, with 19 bases in the middle. The CDR3 is 14 residues long. The CDR3 region is CSVLPGTEGYEQYF. The CDR3 region has the DNA TGCAGCGTGCTACCTGGGACGGAGGGATACGAGCAGTACTTC.

This clone was found a few times. The chain uses TRBV28 and TRBJ1-4, with 9 bases fitting TRBD1. There are 14 residues in the CDR3. Germline CDR1 reads MDHEN; CDR2 reads SYDVKM. V trimming: 6 bases; J trimming: 10 bases; junction bases outside the gene matches: 9. For the CDR3, the DNA is TGTGCCAGCAGCCCGGGACAGGGAGGAGGAAAACTGTTTTTT. This encodes CASSPGQGGGKLFF.

This sequence joins TRBV7-3 and TRBJ2-2, with TRBD2 as a possible D gene (5 bases). The V gene's germline CDR1 is SGHTA and CDR2 FQGTGA. The V end lost 8 bases, the J end lost 5 bases, and 18 bases lay between the germline ends. This CDR3 contains 15 residues. This CDR3 reads CASSKRAGRTGELFF. The CDR3 DNA sequence: TGTGCCAGCTCAAAGAGGGCGGGTCGGACCGGGGAGCTGTTTTTT.

The sample holds a few counts of this clone. V gene TRBV18 combines with J gene TRBJ2-7; TRBD2 matches at 8 bases. The CDR3 length is 16 residues. V lost 0 bases to trimming and J lost 6 bases; unmatched junction nucleotides: 10. Germline V gives CDR1 KGHSH, CDR2 LQKENI. The CDR3 reads CASSPPGREGLAEQYF. Written as DNA, the CDR3 is TGTGCCAGCTCACCACCCGGACGGGAGGGACTCGCCGAGCAGTACTTC.

The genes are TRBV28 and TRBJ2-1; D unclear. The CDR3 runs to 15 residues. Trimming took 3 bases from V and 0 from J, leaving 9 bases between them. Per the germline V gene, CDR1 is MDHEN and CDR2 is SYDVKM. This CDR3 reads CASSFGRSSYNEQFF. In DNA, the CDR3 is TGTGCCAGCAGTTTCGGCCGAAGCTCCTACAATGAGCAGTTCTTC.

The sample holds a few counts of this clone. The chain is built from TRBV5-1 and TRBJ2-7; 14 nucleotides agree with TRBD2. This CDR3 contains 15 residues. J gave up 7 bases and V 0 bases, and 3 bases lay outside the gene matches. CDR1 is SGHRS and CDR2 is YFSETQ in the germline V gene. As DNA, the CDR3 is TGCGCCAGCAGCTTGGCCGGGACTAGCGGGAGAGAGCAGTACTTC. Amino acid sequence: CASSLAGTSGREQYF.

This rearrangement joins TRBV28 to TRBJ2-7, with 8 positions matching TRBD2. The CDR3 consists of 13 residues. The J segment lost 2 bases and the V segment lost 8 bases, leaving 5 bases of the junction unmatched. Germline V gene lookup returns CDR1 MDHEN and CDR2 SYDVKM. CDR3 protein: CASGTSRPYEQYF. CDR3 coding DNA: TGTGCCAGCGGGACTAGTCGTCCCTACGAGCAGTACTTC.

Only a few counts were recorded for this clone. The chain combines TRBV19 with TRBJ2-1, with TRBD2 matching 9 bases. V shed 3 bases, J shed 3 bases, and the junction held 3 bases outside the gene matches. Germline lookup yields CDR1 LNHDA and CDR2 SQIVND (reference sequence). This CDR3 has 15 amino acids. CDR3: CASSMSGRRYNEQFF. In nucleotides, the CDR3 is TGTGCCAGTAGTATGAGCGGGAGGCGCTACAATGAGCAGTTCTTC.

The V call is TRBV20-1, the J call TRBJ1-1; 7 bases are a match to TRBD1. This CDR3 has 11 amino acids. V lost 5 bases and J lost 8; bases outside the gene matches: 5. Germline CDR1 is DFQATT and CDR2 is SNEGSKA (reference sequence). Here the CDR3 DNA reads TGCAGTGCTGATCACAGGGGAGAAGCTTTCTTT. It yields the protein CSADHRGEAFF.

The chain links TRBV7-8 to TRBJ1-2; no reliable D call. Germline V gene lookup returns CDR1 SGHVS and CDR2 FQNEAQ. The CDR3 length is 15 residues. V gave up 5 bases and J gave up 1 base, with 14 bases separating them. CDR3 protein: CASSPHATVNYGYTF. The CDR3 DNA sequence: TGTGCCAGCAGCCCGCACGCCACAGTTAACTATGGCTACACCTTC.

This clone appeared many times. This rearrangement joins TRBV5-8 to TRBJ1-2; D remains unclear. The germline V and J ends were trimmed by 2 bases and 4 bases, with 3 bases remaining between them. The CDR3 totals 11 residues. The germline gives CDR1 SGHTS, CDR2 YDEGEE. In nucleotides, the CDR3 is TGTGCCAGCAGCTTTGCCTATGGCTACACCTTC. It encodes CASSFAYGYTF.

The rearrangement joins TRBV5-1 to TRBJ2-5; D perhaps matches TRBD1 (5 bases). Germline values: CDR1 SGHRS, CDR2 YFSETQ. V lost 5 bases and J 5 bases, leaving 13 bases between the germline ends. This CDR3 comprises 13 residues. The DNA of the CDR3 is TGCGCCAGCAGGACCAGGGCATTCGAGACCCAGTACTTC. The encoded protein is CASRTRAFETQYF.

The rearrangement joins TRBV5-6 to TRBJ2-1; weak D call: TRBD2 (5 bases). The V end lost 7 bases, the J end lost 7 bases, and 15 bases lay between the germline ends. The germline gives CDR1 SGHDT, CDR2 YYEEEE. CDR3 length: 13 amino acids. The DNA for the CDR3 is TGTGCCAGCGGGAGTGGTATGGGGAATGAGCAGTTCTTC. It is translated as CASGSGMGNEQFF.

In its sample, this clone was seen a few times. The gene calls are TRBV28 and TRBJ2-5, with a weak D call TRBD2 (6 bases). CDR1 and CDR2 from the germline V gene are MDHEN and SYDVKM. Trimming removed 4 bases at V and 1 base at J, with 25 bases between. There are 19 residues in the CDR3. CDR3 DNA: TGTGCCAGCAGTTCGTCCATAGGTCTAGCGAGGGCCACCCAAGAGACCCAGTACTTC. Translated: CASSSSIGLARATQETQYF.

V usage is TRBV6-5 and J usage is TRBJ2-5; D is ambiguous. The V gene's germline CDR1 is MNHEY and CDR2 SVGAGI. Trimming removed 0 bases at V and 5 bases at J, with 7 bases between. The length of the CDR3 is 13 residues. The CDR3 sequence: CASSYSFAETQYF. CDR3 in DNA: TGTGCCAGCAGTTACTCGTTTGCGGAGACCCAGTACTTC.

The chain couples TRBV7-2 to TRBJ2-1; tentative D call: TRBD2 (5 bases). V was shortened by 3 bases and J by 9 bases, with 12 bases between the two germline ends. Germline CDR1 reads SGHTA; CDR2 reads FQGNSA. CDR3 length: 13 residues. CDR3 in amino acids: CASSLGGRLEQFF. The DNA of the CDR3 is TGTGCCAGCAGCTTGGGTGGGAGACTTGAGCAGTTCTTC. The variable domain in full, completed from reference TRBV7-2 and TRBJ2-1, reads GAGVSQSPSNKVTEKGKDVELRCDPISGHTALYWYRQSLGQGLEFLIYFQGNSAPDKSGLPSDRFSAERTGGSVSTLTIQRTQQEDSAVYLCASSLGGRLEQFFGPGTRLTVL.

This clone was counted only a few times. The chain employs TRBV7-9 and TRBJ1-3; no clear D gene. This CDR3 contains 18 residues. In germline, CDR1 is SEHNR, CDR2 FQNEAQ (reference sequence). The germline V and J ends were trimmed by 3 bases and 3 bases, with 21 bases remaining between them. The CDR3 here is CASSFSFRPGSGGNTIYF. CDR3 coding DNA: TGTGCCAGCAGCTTTTCTTTTCGCCCGGGATCAGGTGGAAACACCATATATTTT.

This chain uses TRBV7-2 with TRBJ1-1; D uncertain. In germline, CDR1 is SGHTA, CDR2 FQGNSA. This CDR3 spans 14 amino acids. V shed 8 bases and J shed 2 bases, with 15 bases lying between them. The DNA for the CDR3 is TGTGCCAGCGCTCTAAGGACCGCAAACACTGAAGCTTTCTTT. Protein: CASALRTANTEAFF.

This clone was detected a few times. Other DNA sequences of this sample code for an identical CDR3. The chain couples TRBV28 to TRBJ2-7, with D possibly being TRBD2 (5 bases). In germline, CDR1 is MDHEN, CDR2 SYDVKM. The CDR3 runs 13 residues. V was clipped by 3 bases and J by 2 bases, with 8 bases between them. The CDR3 reads CASSLPGTYEQYF. For the CDR3, the DNA is TGTGCCAGCAGTTTGCCCGGGACCTACGAGCAGTACTTC.

V and J are TRBV5-1 and TRBJ2-5; unclear D gene. Per germline, CDR1 SGHRS and CDR2 YFSETQ. Trimming pared 5 bases from V and 1 base from J, leaving 6 bases between. The length of the CDR3 is 12 residues. The CDR3 sequence: CASRESQETQYF. The CDR3 DNA reads TGCGCCAGCAGGGAAAGCCAAGAGACCCAGTACTTC.

This clone has more than one count but fewer than ten. The chain uses TRBV7-9 and TRBJ2-4; D is ambiguous. The CDR3 contains 16 residues. Germline CDR1 is SEHNR and CDR2 is FQNEAQ (reference sequence). V lost 1 base and J lost 2, with 12 bases in between. CDR3 coding DNA: TGTGCCAGCAGCTTAGGACTCCGCACAACCAAAAACATTCAGTACTTC. As protein: CASSLGLRTTKNIQYF.

J is TRBJ2-7 and V is TRBV28, with D possibly being TRBD1 or TRBD2 (5 bases each). V was shortened by 7 bases and J by 0 bases, with 16 bases between the two germline ends. The CDR3 length is 15 residues. Germline loops: CDR1 MDHEN, CDR2 SYDVKM. The CDR3 region has the DNA TGTGCCAGCATCGACCCACGGGGCGGCTCCTACGAGCAGTACTTC. It encodes CASIDPRGGSYEQYF.

This chain joins TRBV28 and TRBJ2-7; possible D gene TRBD2, 6 bases. Germline values: CDR1 MDHEN, CDR2 SYDVKM. The CDR3 has 13 amino acids. V shed 10 bases and J shed 9 bases, with 22 bases lying between them. The CDR3 is CAIFSVRREPQYF. Here the CDR3 DNA reads TGTGCCATCTTTAGTGTTAGGCGGGAACCGCAGTACTTC. The whole variable domain, filled in from reference TRBV28 and TRBJ2-7, reads DVKVTQSSRYLVKRTGEKVFLECVQDMDHENMFWYRQDPGLGLRLIYFSYDVKMKEKGDIPEGYSVSREKKERFSLILESASTNQTSMYLCAIFSVRREPQYFGPGTRLTVT.

This clone has just a few counts. V is TRBV28 and J is TRBJ1-1, with no clear D. The germline V and J ends were trimmed by 5 bases and 5 bases, with 9 bases remaining between them. Per the germline V gene, CDR1 is MDHEN and CDR2 is SYDVKM. The CDR3 is 12 amino acids. CDR3: CASSRQLTEAFF. The DNA for the CDR3 is TGTGCCAGCAGTCGGCAGTTAACTGAAGCTTTCTTT.